This T cell receptor (beta chain) was found in a study of metastatic and nonmetastatic thyroid tumors. Study results and caveats: The reported finding was significantly higher TCR beta diversity in malignant thyroid tumors relative to benign nodules, in blood and tumor.

All patients were untreated before thyroid surgery. TCRdb re-analyzed the PCR reads through MiXCR. The sample has about 7,600 clones, 25% to 30% seen once; the top ten hold roughly a sixth. The CDR3 length is 14 residues. Trimming cost V 7 bases and J 6 bases, with 17 bases left between them. By share, this clone counts as medium-sized (0.01 to 0.1%). Its specificity is unknown. The material sequenced was adjacent normal tissue. The chain joins TRBV12-3 or TRBV12-4 to TRBJ2-3; possibly TRBD2 for D (5 bases). The clonotype originates from a female donor with papillary thyroid cancer or a benign thyroid nodule (not recorded which). Some clones in this sample may be carry-over from other donors' samples. The DNA for the CDR3 is TGTGCCAGCACAAGATTCGGGATTGGTGATACGCAGTATTTT. As protein: CASTRFGIGDTQYF.